This entry is about one T cell receptor (beta chain). The junction had 8 bases not matched to a gene; V was cut back by 4 bases and J by 3 bases. CDR1 SGHAT and CDR2 FQNNGV come from the germline V gene. This CDR3 comprises 15 residues. This entry belongs to a study of blood T cell repertoires in COVID-19. Source study methods: Amplifying reference gene primers gave estimates of nucleated cell counts. Clones were sequenced by immunoSEQ multiplex PCR, and TCRdb holds only the in-frame ones, with some missing. V and J calls and clone size follow that table, whereas D and trimming were derived from the DNA. The sample includes about 71,000 clones, around 80% seen only once; the top ten take about an eighth.

The sequenced sample was peripheral blood. This sequence joins TRBV11-2 and TRBJ2-7; 8 positions match TRBD1. The receptor's source is a woman aged 80 or over with acute or convalescent COVID-19. The CDR3 here is CASSWTGLSGYEQYF. The CDR3 DNA follows: TGTGCCAGCAGCTGGACAGGGTTGAGCGGCTACGAGCAGTACTTC.